Listed below are T cell receptor beta chains from one sample, sequenced in a study of cytomegalovirus exposure and HLA in healthy donors. Measured with immunoSEQ multiplex PCR; TCRdb has only the in-frame clones, and not every one. With 200,000 or so clones in the sample, the ten largest clones hold roughly 0.74%. The sample was PBMCs. The receptors here all came from a boy aged 5-17 years in good health and CMV-seronegative. Both conserved end residues are part of each CDR3. Each record gives: D gene, J gene, V gene, CDR3 DNA, CDR3 protein. D genes are given only for firm matches.

>-|TRBJ2-1|TRBV2
TGTGCCAGCCGAGGCGACGCAGACTACAATGAGCAGTTCTTC
CASRGDADYNEQFF
>TRBD1|TRBJ1-3|TRBV6-1
TGTGCCAGCAGTGAAGTCGGACAGGGAGGCACCATATATTTT
CASSEVGQGGTIYF
>-|TRBJ1-4|TRBV11-2
TGTGCCAGCAGCTTAGGATCAGTAACTAATGAAAAACTGTTTTTT
CASSLGSVTNEKLFF
>TRBD1|TRBJ1-1|TRBV19
TGTGCCAGTAGCGACCCAGGGGGGAACACTGAAGCTTTCTTT
CASSDPGGNTEAFF
>-|TRBJ2-2|TRBV7-6
TGTGCCAGCAGCTTAGGGTCGGGACAACTACCGAACACCGGGGAGCTGTTTTTT
CASSLGSGQLPNTGELFF
>TRBD1|TRBJ1-6|TRBV9
TGTGCCAGCAGCGGAATAGACAGGGGTCATTCACCCCTCCACTTT
CASSGIDRGHSPLHF
>-|TRBJ2-2|TRBV7-7
TGTGCTAGCAGCTTCCAAGAGGCCAACGGGGAGCTGTTTTTT
CASSFQEANGELFF
>TRBD1|TRBJ2-3|TRBV12-5
TGTGCTAGGCCCCCGGAGGGACAGGTCACAGATACGCAGTATTTT
CARPPEGQVTDTQYF
>-|TRBJ2-3|TRBV6-4
TGTGCCAGCAGTGCGACGGGGATCACAGATACGCAGTATTTT
CASSATGITDTQYF
>-|TRBJ2-6|TRBV9
TGTGCCAGCAGCCTATCTATGGGGCCGTACTCTGGGGCCAACGTCCTGACTTTC
CASSLSMGPYSGANVLTF
>-|TRBJ1-2|TRBV7-8
TGTGCCAGCAGCGCGGGGGGTAATGGCTACACCTTC
CASSAGGNGYTF
>-|TRBJ1-3|TRBV5-1
TGCGCCAGCAGCTTGGGAGACACCATATATTTT
CASSLGDTIYF
>TRBD1|TRBJ1-1|TRBV4-3
TGCGCCAGCAGCGGACGTACAGGGGAAATGAACACTGAAGCTTTCTTT
CASSGRTGEMNTEAFF
>TRBD2|TRBJ2-1|TRBV5-1
TGCGCCAGCAGCTTGGCCGATAGCGGGGTCTTCAATGAGCAGTTCTTC
CASSLADSGVFNEQFF
>-|TRBJ1-5|TRBV18
TGTGCCAGCTCACCAACAGATAGCAATCAGCCCCAGCATTTT
CASSPTDSNQPQHF
>TRBD1|TRBJ2-7|TRBV4-2
TGTGCCAGCAGCCAAGTGGGTGTCCTGGGACAGGGGGCCTACGAGCAGTACTTC
CASSQVGVLGQGAYEQYF
>TRBD1|TRBJ1-4|TRBV19
TGTGCCAGTAGTATTGCGGGACAGGGTGTCGAAAAACTGTTTTTT
CASSIAGQGVEKLFF
>TRBD1|TRBJ2-6|TRBV5-4
TGTGCCAGCAGCAGACAGGGGGCTGGGGCCAACGTCCTGACTTTC
CASSRQGAGANVLTF
>-|TRBJ1-5|TRBV5-8
TGTGCCAGCAGCTTCGGGACACATAGCAATCAGCCCCAGCATTTT
CASSFGTHSNQPQHF
>TRBD2|TRBJ2-2|TRBV5-6
TGTGCCAGCAGCCTCGGGGGGAGCACCGGGGAGCTGTTTTTT
CASSLGGSTGELFF
>-|TRBJ2-7|TRBV9
TGTGCCAGCAGCGTAGAGCCTTCCTACGAGCAGTACTTC
CASSVEPSYEQYF
>TRBD1|TRBJ2-7|TRBV28
TGTGCCAGCACCTGGGACAGCTCCTACGAGCAGTACTTC
CASTWDSSYEQYF
>-|TRBJ2-4|TRBV2
TGTGCCAGCAAGGGGACCAAAAACATTCAGTACTTC
CASKGTKNIQYF
>-|TRBJ1-1|TRBV27
TGTGCCAGCAAGGACACGGACGGTCAGTACACTGAAGCTTTCTTT
CASKDTDGQYTEAFF
>TRBD1|TRBJ2-3|TRBV13
TGTGCCAGCAGCCTTCTCAGGGGGCTCAGCACAGATACGCAGTATTTT
CASSLLRGLSTDTQYF
>TRBD1|TRBJ1-1|TRBV5-3
TGTGCCAGAAGCTTTAGGGGGCCTCCCAATAACACTGAAGCTTTCTTT
CARSFRGPPNNTEAFF
>TRBD1|TRBJ1-2|TRBV30
TGTGCCTGGAGACTTCCAGGACAGGGAATTAACTATGGCTACACCTTC
CAWRLPGQGINYGYTF
>-|TRBJ1-3|TRBV7-2
TGTGCCAGCAGCTTTACAGGGCTTGCCGCTGGAAACACCATATATTTT
CASSFTGLAAGNTIYF
>TRBD1|TRBJ1-1|TRBV10-2
TGCGCCAGCAGTGTAGACAGGGGACGGGCTTTCTTT
CASSVDRGRAFF
>-|TRBJ1-5|TRBV20-1
TGCAGTGCTCGCGGCAATCAGCCCCAGCATTTT
CSARGNQPQHF
>-|TRBJ1-1|TRBV4-1
TGCGCCAGCAGCCAACGGGGATCAGGGGTTGACGAAGCTTTCTTC
CASSQRGSGVDEAFF
>TRBD1|TRBJ1-2|TRBV19
TGTGCCAGTAGTATGGGACAGGGGGAAATGTCCTATGGCTACACCTTC
CASSMGQGEMSYGYTF
>-|TRBJ1-2|TRBV27
TGTGCCAGCATGAGGCAAAGGGGGGGCGGCTACACCTTC
CASMRQRGGGYTF
>-|TRBJ2-1|TRBV7-3
TGTGCCAGCAGCCCTAAAAGGGGGGGCTACAATGAGCAGTTCTTC
CASSPKRGGYNEQFF
>-|TRBJ1-2|TRBV28
TGTGCCAGCAGCCGTCAGAACTATGGCTACACCTTC
CASSRQNYGYTF
>-|TRBJ1-2|TRBV21-1
TGTGCCAGCAGCAAAGTTAGAGACAGTTACTATGGCTACACCTTC
CASSKVRDSYYGYTF
>TRBD1|TRBJ2-5|TRBV7-2
TGTGCCAGCAGCCAGGGGTGGCACAGGGGGGATAGAGGAGAGACCCAGTACTTC
CASSQGWHRGDRGETQYF
>TRBD2|TRBJ2-3|TRBV11-1
TGTGCCAGCAGCTTGGGACTAGCGACAGATACGCAGTATTTT
CASSLGLATDTQYF
>TRBD2|TRBJ2-7|TRBV7-3
TGTGCCAGCAGCCTAGGGGGGAGCGGGGGTTACGAGCAGTACTTC
CASSLGGSGGYEQYF
>-|TRBJ1-4|TRBV5-4
TGTGCCAGCAGCTTGTATTCCGGGGAAGATGAAAAACTGTTTTTT
CASSLYSGEDEKLFF
>-|TRBJ2-2|TRBV5-1
TGCGCCAGCAGCCCTGGCAGGGTCGGCACCGGGGAGCTGTTTTTT
CASSPGRVGTGELFF
>TRBD2|TRBJ2-7|TRBV2
TGTGCCAGCAGTGAAGGGCGTCTAGCGGGGGCCAATGATTTCTACGAGCAGTACTTC
CASSEGRLAGANDFYEQYF
>-|TRBJ1-3|TRBV4-1
TGCGCCAGCAGCCTGATGGGACTCGCTGGAAACACCATATATTTT
CASSLMGLAGNTIYF
>TRBD1|TRBJ2-7|TRBV7-9
TGTGCCAGCAGCCCTCGGACAGGCCTGATTTACGAGCAGTACTTC
CASSPRTGLIYEQYF
>TRBD2|TRBJ2-3|TRBV11-2
TGTGCCAGCAGTACGGGGGGGACTAGCACAGATACGCAGTATTTT
CASSTGGTSTDTQYF
>TRBD2|TRBJ2-3|TRBV19
TGTGCCAGTAGTAACGCGGGGGGGCCAGATACGCAGTATTTT
CASSNAGGPDTQYF
>TRBD1|TRBJ1-2|TRBV5-1
TGCGCCAGCAGCTTAAAGACCGCAGGGGGCGATTATGGCTACACCTTC
CASSLKTAGGDYGYTF
>-|TRBJ2-3|TRBV5-4
TGTGCCAGCAGCTCCCAGACTTCTAACGCATGGGCAGATACGCAGTATTTT
CASSSQTSNAWADTQYF
>-|TRBJ2-5|TRBV7-3
TGTGCCAGCCCAGGGCATAGTGGGACCCAGTACTTC
CASPGHSGTQYF
>TRBD1|TRBJ1-2|TRBV27
TGTGCCACCTTGACAGGGAACTATGGCTACACCTTC
CATLTGNYGYTF
>TRBD1|TRBJ1-2|TRBV4-1
TGCGCCAGCAGCCAAGCCCGACAGGGGGCGATCGGCTACACCTTC
CASSQARQGAIGYTF
>TRBD2|TRBJ2-1|TRBV7-9
TGTGCCAGCAGCGTTTCGGGGGGATTCTACAATGAGCAGTTCTTC
CASSVSGGFYNEQFF
>TRBD1|TRBJ2-1|TRBV30
TGTGCCTGGACGCCGGGACAGGCTTACAATGAGCAGTTCTTC
CAWTPGQAYNEQFF